The clone carrying this T cell receptor (beta chain) showed up many times. Germline V gene sequence: CDR1 MDHEN, CDR2 SYDVKM. This CDR3 region has 13 residues. Deletions cut 5 bases from V and 9 bases from J, with 16 bases between. The sample belongs to a study of lung T cells in sarcoidosis with Löfgren's syndrome. TCRdb recomputed calls from the reads with MiXCR, one row per CDR3 protein. The sample holds roughly 63,000 distinct CDR3 sequences; around 20% are singletons and the top ten take under 3%. The chain links TRBV28 to TRBJ1-2; no clear D gene. Material: CD4+ T cells from PBMCs. The clonotype comes from a human donor with sarcoidosis (Löfgren's syndrome or another form), or a control subject (not recorded which). CDR3 sequence reads: CASSKEGRRRYTF. CDR3 DNA: TGTGCCAGCAGTAAAGAGGGCCGGCGGCGCTACACCTTC.